These T cell receptor beta chains were read from a single sample in a study of T cells expressing NK-cell markers. TCRdb re-called the 5' RACE reads, yielding one record per CDR3 amino acid sequence without DNA. The ten most abundant clones cover about 60% of a sample with 25,000 to 35,000 distinct CDR3 sequences. Material for sequencing was blood T cells: a sorted CD56 or NKG2C T cell subset, CD4+ or CD8+ T cells, or bulk PBMC T cells (not recorded which). The receptors stem from a woman between 18 and 70 years old in good health. Both conserved end residues are part of each CDR3.

V gene,J gene,CDR3 protein
TRBV30,TRBJ2-7,CAWSVAYEQYF
TRBV20-1,TRBJ2-7,CSARIVAVSSYEQYF
TRBV6-5,TRBJ2-1,CASSYTSSGYTGNEQFF
TRBV28,TRBJ2-7,CASRPLSGGVLGEQYF
TRBV9,TRBJ2-6,CASSVTGAGANVLTF
TRBV3-1,TRBJ2-2,CASSLVGGRELFF
TRBV12-3/TRBV12-4,TRBJ2-3,CASSLSVVGTDTQYF
TRBV20-1,TRBJ2-5,CSAPRGELETQYF
TRBV7-2,TRBJ2-7,CASSQKTSATYEQYF
TRBV15,TRBJ2-3,CATSSSGRGAITDTQYF
TRBV6-1,TRBJ2-3,CASSPGRPDTQYF
TRBV5-1,TRBJ2-3,CASSLGRAGGHHTDTQYF
TRBV20-1,TRBJ1-2,CSARGYQPGGNYGYTF
TRBV7-8,TRBJ2-5,CASHTSGTVQETQYF
TRBV5-1,TRBJ2-1,CASSPDDSYNEQFF
TRBV29-1,TRBJ2-5,CSGLGTSGGDLQETQYF
TRBV2,TRBJ2-5,CASTPGDRHEGETQYF
TRBV12-3/TRBV12-4,TRBJ1-2,CASSLRDSDFTDGYTF